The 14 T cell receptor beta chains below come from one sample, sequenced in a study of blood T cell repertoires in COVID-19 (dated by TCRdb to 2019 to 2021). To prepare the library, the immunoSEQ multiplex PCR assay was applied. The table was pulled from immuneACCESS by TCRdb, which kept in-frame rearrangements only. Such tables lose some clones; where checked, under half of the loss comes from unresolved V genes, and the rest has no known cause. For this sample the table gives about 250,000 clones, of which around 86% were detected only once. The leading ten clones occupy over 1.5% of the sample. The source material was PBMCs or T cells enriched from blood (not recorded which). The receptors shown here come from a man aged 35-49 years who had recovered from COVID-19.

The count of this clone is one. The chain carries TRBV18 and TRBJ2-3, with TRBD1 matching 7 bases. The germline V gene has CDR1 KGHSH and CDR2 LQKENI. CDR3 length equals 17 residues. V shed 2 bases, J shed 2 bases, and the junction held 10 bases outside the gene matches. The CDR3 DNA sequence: TGTGCCAGCTCACCAGCGCCCGGGACAGAAAACACAGATACGCAGTATTTT. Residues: CASSPAPGTENTDTQYF.

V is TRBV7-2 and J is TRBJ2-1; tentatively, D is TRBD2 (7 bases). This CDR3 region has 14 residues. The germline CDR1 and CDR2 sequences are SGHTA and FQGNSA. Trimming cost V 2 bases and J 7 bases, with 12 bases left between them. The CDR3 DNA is TGTGCCAGCAGCTTAAACGGGGGGCCTAATGAGCAGTTCTTC. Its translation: CASSLNGGPNEQFF. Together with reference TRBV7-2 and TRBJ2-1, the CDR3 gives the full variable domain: GAGVSQSPSNKVTEKGKDVELRCDPISGHTALYWYRQSLGQGLEFLIYFQGNSAPDKSGLPSDRFSAERTGGSVSTLTIQRTQQEDSAVYLCASSLNGGPNEQFFGPGTRLTVL.

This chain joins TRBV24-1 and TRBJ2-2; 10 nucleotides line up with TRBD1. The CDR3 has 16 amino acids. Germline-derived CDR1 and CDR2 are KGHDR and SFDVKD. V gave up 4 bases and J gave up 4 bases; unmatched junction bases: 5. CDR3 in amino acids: CATSDPGQGFTGELFF. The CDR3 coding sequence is TGTGCCACCAGTGACCCGGGACAGGGGTTCACCGGGGAGCTGTTTTTT.

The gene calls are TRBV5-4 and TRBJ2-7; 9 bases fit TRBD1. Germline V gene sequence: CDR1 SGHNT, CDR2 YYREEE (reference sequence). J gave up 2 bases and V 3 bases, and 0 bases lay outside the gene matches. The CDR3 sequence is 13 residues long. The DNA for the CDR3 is TGTGCCAGCAGCTGGGACAGGGCCTACGAGCAGTACTTC. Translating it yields CASSWDRAYEQYF.

This chain's CDR3 is CASSLIGYEQYF. The CDR3 DNA is TGTGCCAGCAGTTTAATCGGCTACGAGCAGTACTTC. The chain recombines TRBV27 with TRBJ2-7, with D unresolved. The V gene's germline CDR1 is MNHEY and CDR2 SMNVEV (reference sequence). V was shortened by 2 bases and J by 3 bases, with 5 bases between the two germline ends. The CDR3 loop spans 12 amino acids.

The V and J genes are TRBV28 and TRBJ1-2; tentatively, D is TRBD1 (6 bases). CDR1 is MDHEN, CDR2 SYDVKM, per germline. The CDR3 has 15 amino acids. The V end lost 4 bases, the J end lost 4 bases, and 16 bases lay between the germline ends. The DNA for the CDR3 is TGTGCCAGCAGTTCTTCCGTAGAGGGGGTCTATGGCTACACCTTC. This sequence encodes CASSSSVEGVYGYTF.

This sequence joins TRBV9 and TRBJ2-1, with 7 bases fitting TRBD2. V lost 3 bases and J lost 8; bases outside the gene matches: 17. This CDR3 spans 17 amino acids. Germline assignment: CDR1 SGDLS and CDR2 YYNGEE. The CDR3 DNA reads TGTGCCAGCAGCGCATTGAGAGTGGCGGGAGAAGGAGATGAGCAGTTCTTC. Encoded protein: CASSALRVAGEGDEQFF. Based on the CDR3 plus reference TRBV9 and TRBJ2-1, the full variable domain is DSGVTQTPKHLITATGQRVTLRCSPRSGDLSVYWYQQSLDQGLQFLIQYYNGEERAKGNILERFSAQQFPDLHSELNLSSLELGDSALYFCASSALRVAGEGDEQFFGPGTRLTVL.

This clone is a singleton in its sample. CDR3 protein: CASSYSRQLYEQYF. CDR3 bases: TGTGCCAGCAGTTACTCAAGACAGCTCTACGAGCAGTACTTC. The chain joins TRBV6-5 to TRBJ2-7; D possibly corresponds to TRBD1 (5 bases). Germline CDR1 and CDR2: MNHEY and SVGAGI. Trimming removed 0 bases from V and 3 bases from J, with 9 bases in between. This CDR3 has 14 amino acids.

In nucleotides, the CDR3 is TGCAGCGTTGAAGAACCTAGGAACACCATATATTTT. It specifies CSVEEPRNTIYF. The V call is TRBV29-1, the J call TRBJ1-3, with D uncertain. The CDR3 runs to 12 residues. V was pared by 0 bases and J by 7 bases, with 7 bases between. The germline V gene encodes CDR1 SQVTM and CDR2 ANQGSEA.

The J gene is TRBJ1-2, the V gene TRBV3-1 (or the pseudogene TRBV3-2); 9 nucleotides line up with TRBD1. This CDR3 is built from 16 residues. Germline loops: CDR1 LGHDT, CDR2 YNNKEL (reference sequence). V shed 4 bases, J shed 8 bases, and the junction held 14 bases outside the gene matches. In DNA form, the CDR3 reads TGTGCCAGCAGCCGGGGACAGGGATGGGCTTCGGGAGGCTACACCTTC. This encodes CASSRGQGWASGGYTF.

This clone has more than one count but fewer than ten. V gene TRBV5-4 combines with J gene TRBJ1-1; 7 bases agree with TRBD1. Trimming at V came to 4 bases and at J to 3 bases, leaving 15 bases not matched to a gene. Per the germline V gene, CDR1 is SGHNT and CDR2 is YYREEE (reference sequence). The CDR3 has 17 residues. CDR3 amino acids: CASSQPRSGQPYTEAFF. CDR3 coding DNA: TGTGCCAGCAGCCAACCCCGGTCGGGACAGCCTTACACTGAAGCTTTCTTT. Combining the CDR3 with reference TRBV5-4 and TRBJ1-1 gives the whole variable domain ETGVTQSPTHLIKTRGQQVTLRCSSQSGHNTVSWYQQALGQGPQFIFQYYREEENGRGNFPPRFSGLQFPNYSSELNVNALELDDSALYLCASSQPRSGQPYTEAFFGQGTRLTVV.

CDR3 loop: CASSQDLRGANYGYTF. The CDR3 coding sequence is TGTGCCAGCAGCCAAGATCTACGAGGAGCTAACTATGGCTACACCTTC. J is TRBJ1-2 and V is TRBV4-2; D is unclear. Germline V CDR1 and CDR2: LGHNA, YNFKEQ. This CDR3 comprises 16 residues. Trimming stripped 0 bases from V and 0 bases from J, with 11 bases between.

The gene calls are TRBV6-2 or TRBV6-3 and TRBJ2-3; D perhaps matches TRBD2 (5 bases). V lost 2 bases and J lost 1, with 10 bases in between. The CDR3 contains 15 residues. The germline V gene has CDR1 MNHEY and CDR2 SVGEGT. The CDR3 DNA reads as TGTGCCAGCAGTTACGGGCTAGCCGGCACAGATACGCAGTATTTT. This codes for CASSYGLAGTDTQYF.

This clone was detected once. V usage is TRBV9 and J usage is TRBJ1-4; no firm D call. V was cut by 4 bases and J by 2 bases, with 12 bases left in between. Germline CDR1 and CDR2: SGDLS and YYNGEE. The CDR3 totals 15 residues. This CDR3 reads CASSPRAGTNEKLFF. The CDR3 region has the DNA TGTGCCAGCAGCCCACGAGCGGGGACTAATGAAAAACTGTTTTTT.